This is a list of T cell receptor beta chains from one sample in a study of cytomegalovirus exposure and HLA in healthy donors. Profiled with immunoSEQ multiplex PCR; TCRdb holds only in-frame clones, not every one. This table has 93,000 or so clones, 65% to 80% appearing once. Input material: PBMCs. Source of these receptors: a woman between 18 and 29 years old in good health and CMV-seropositive. Both conserved end residues are part of each CDR3. Clone size, where shown, is once, few, many, or a class for clones that have expanded.

CDR3	V	J	size
CASSTPTEQYF	TRBV6-5	TRBJ2-7	.
CASSSGLAGGDWELFF	TRBV5-1	TRBJ2-2	.
CSLRQGASTDTQYF	TRBV29-1	TRBJ2-3	once
CASSPKTGGTEAFF	TRBV4-2	TRBJ1-1	.
CASSPNRDRRYEQYF	TRBV7-2	TRBJ2-7	few
CASSGMGLLGGETQYF	TRBV7-6	TRBJ2-5	.
CASSLGLAGGIYNEQFF	TRBV5-4	TRBJ2-1	.
CASSISGGGYNEQFF	TRBV5-4	TRBJ2-1	.
CASSPETGVETQYF	TRBV4-2	TRBJ2-5	.
CASSDRGSYGYTF	TRBV5-6	TRBJ1-2	.
CASSLGSSGATGTQYF	TRBV7-6	TRBJ2-5	.
CATSRLAGSYNEQFF	TRBV15	TRBJ2-1	.
CASSFAGDGETQYF	TRBV28	TRBJ2-5	.
CASSRLADQVTGANVLTF	TRBV28	TRBJ2-6	.
CASSPQTGGNTEAFF	TRBV7-3	TRBJ1-1	.
CASRPSGGTEAFF	TRBV7-3	TRBJ1-1	.
CASSPTSREDEQFF	TRBV18	TRBJ2-1	.
CASSITGIQPQHF	TRBV19	TRBJ1-5	.
CASSRGGTGGETQYF	TRBV7-7	TRBJ2-5	.
CASRSPISGNTIYF	TRBV12-2	TRBJ1-3	few
CASSIDLEERAFF	TRBV19	TRBJ1-1	.
CASSLEGAGGRNEQFF	TRBV11-2	TRBJ2-1	.
CASSESPGAQYF	TRBV2	TRBJ2-5	.
CASSLGRGSEQFF	TRBV27	TRBJ2-1	.
CASSFIWDSRVNEKLFF	TRBV7-2	TRBJ1-4	.
CASSLLGGANYGYTF	TRBV5-6	TRBJ1-2	.
CASAGTATYNEQFF	TRBV5-6	TRBJ2-1	.
CASSAIGQGNEQFF	TRBV10-1	TRBJ2-1	.
CSVLTRGRWVAYEQYF	TRBV29-1	TRBJ2-7	.
CASSLGQGSTGYTF	TRBV18	TRBJ1-2	.
CASGLLGRTDTQYF	TRBV7-3	TRBJ2-3	.
CASRPSGGPYNEQFF	TRBV5-1	TRBJ2-1	.
CASSSLTGGETQYF	TRBV27	TRBJ2-5	few
CASSQSDIRGGRIGTDTQYF	TRBV4-2	TRBJ2-3	.
CASRPQGHLGNEQYF	TRBV2	TRBJ2-7	.
CASSEGQWAYEQYF	TRBV4-1	TRBJ2-7	.
CASSALWTGTTDTQYF	TRBV7-9	TRBJ2-3	many
CASSLSGGGYEQYF	TRBV28	TRBJ2-7	few
CASSLGAGRGTDTQYF	TRBV7-6	TRBJ2-3	.
CAWRRPTSGPYEQYF	TRBV30	.	.
CASSLVRGGGIQYF	TRBV27	TRBJ2-4	once
CASNRRGFVPPQETQYF	TRBV5-1	TRBJ2-5	.
CASSSVQDGTQYF	TRBV5-1	TRBJ2-3	.
CASTSLGTGNTEAFF	TRBV7-9	TRBJ1-1	.
CASSDGDRGLKNNSPLHF	TRBV2	TRBJ1-6	.
CASSYSAGEGQPQHF	TRBV6-5	TRBJ1-5	few
CASSNGQVGYNEQFF	TRBV5-1	TRBJ2-1	.
CASSLNRVTEAFF	TRBV5-1	TRBJ1-1	.
CASSLVWTPEGNTEAFF	TRBV5-1	TRBJ1-1	.
CASSRCRWNQPQHF	TRBV6-7	TRBJ1-5	.
CASSLASTSGGSDTQYF	TRBV7-8	TRBJ2-3	.
CASSQVGSLRSMNTEAFF	TRBV4-2	TRBJ1-1	.
CASSLAGQGPEAFF	TRBV5-1	TRBJ1-1	.